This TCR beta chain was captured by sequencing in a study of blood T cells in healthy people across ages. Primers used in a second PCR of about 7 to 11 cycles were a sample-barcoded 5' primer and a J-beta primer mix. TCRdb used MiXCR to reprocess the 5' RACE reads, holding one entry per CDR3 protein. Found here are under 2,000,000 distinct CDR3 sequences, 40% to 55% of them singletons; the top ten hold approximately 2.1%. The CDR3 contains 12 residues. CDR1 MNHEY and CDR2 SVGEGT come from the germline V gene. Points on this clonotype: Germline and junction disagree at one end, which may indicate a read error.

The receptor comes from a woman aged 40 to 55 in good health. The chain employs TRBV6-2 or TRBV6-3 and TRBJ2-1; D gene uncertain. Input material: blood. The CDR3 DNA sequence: TGTGCCGGCAGTAGACCATACAATGAGCAGTTCTTC. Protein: CAGSRPYNEQFF.